This T cell receptor (beta chain) was captured in a study of blood T cell repertoires in COVID-19. Background on the study: Some COVID-19 samples were acute and others convalescent; all came from the United States, Italy and Spain. PBMCs, B-cell-depleted T cells, or T cells were the source of the cDNA or gDNA that made up the material.

In the authors' methods: Reference gene primer amplification yielded estimated nucleated cell counts. Using immunoSEQ multiplex PCR, the repertoire was profiled, and TCRdb retains in-frame clones only, with some absent. V and J calls and clone size are copied from that table; D and trimming were computed from the DNA. In the table there are some 72,000 clones, approximately 80% of which are singletons. Germline values: CDR1 MNHNY, CDR2 SVGAGI (reference sequence). The V gene end was trimmed by 11 bases and the J gene end by 4 bases; junction bases not matched to a gene: 6. This CDR3 has 12 residues. Seattle participants joined during active infection and were tracked over time.

Sequencing input: peripheral blood. This sequence joins TRBV6-6 and TRBJ2-3; 7 bases line up with TRBD1. This receptor was obtained from a man aged 50 to 59 with COVID-19, enrolled during active disease. The CDR3 region is CAVQGLPDTQYF. As DNA, the CDR3 is TGTGCCGTACAGGGGCTTCCAGATACGCAGTATTTT.